One and the same sample provided the 16 T cell receptor beta chains below, sequenced in a study of blood T cells in healthy people across ages. Next came a second PCR, run for about 6 to 12 cycles, which used a sample-barcoded 5' primer along with a J-beta primer mix. Each CDR3 protein gets one entry after TCRdb re-called the 5' RACE reads with MiXCR. The sample lists hundreds of thousands of distinct CDR3 sequences, around 50% seen once, with less than 15% in the top ten. Source material: blood. The receptors originated from a woman aged 80 or older in good health.

This clonotype was counted many times. CDR3 protein: CASSQETDIWDEQFF. The DNA of the CDR3 is TGTGCCAGCAGCCAAGAAACGGACATCTGGGATGAGCAGTTCTTC. The rearrangement joins TRBV14 to TRBJ2-1; tentatively, D is TRBD1 (5 bases). Germline lookup yields CDR1 SGHDN and CDR2 FVKESK. This CDR3 has 15 residues. With 0 bases removed from V and 8 bases from J, the gap between germline ends came to 14 bases.

This chain joins TRBV5-1 and TRBJ2-7; D is possibly TRBD1 (5 bases). The J call could be wrong; TRBJ2-5 is a better fit for the DNA end. Germline-derived CDR1 and CDR2 are SGHRS and YFSETQ. There are 16 residues in the CDR3. The CDR3 region has the DNA TGCGCCAGCAGCTTGGCCCTCGGCAGGGCCCCAGAGACCCAGTACTTC. Amino acids: CASSLALGRAPETQYF.

This clonotype came up many times. The chain links TRBV5-1 to TRBJ2-1, with TRBD1 as a possible D gene (5 bases). V was clipped by 0 bases and J by 4 bases, with 11 bases between them. The CDR3 sequence is 15 residues long. Germline V gene lookup returns CDR1 SGHRS and CDR2 YFSETQ. The CDR3 DNA is TGCGCCAGCAGCTTGGTGCGGACAACATACAATGAGCAGTTCTTC. This encodes CASSLVRTTYNEQFF.

This clonotype came up once. At one boundary the junction diverges from the germline segment, which might be a read error. This chain connects TRBV5-1 to TRBJ2-3; unclear D gene. This CDR3 has 14 residues. Germline assignment: CDR1 SGHRS and CDR2 YFSETQ. The CDR3, as DNA: TGCGCCTGCAGCCCAAGGACCCCCGCAGATGCGCAGTATTTT. Encoded protein: CACSPRTPADAQYF.

The sample holds one count of this clonotype. A read error may explain this, as a much larger clone is one base away. J is TRBJ1-1 and V is TRBV20-1, with D unclear. Germline CDR1 DFQATT, CDR2 SNEGSKA (reference sequence). The CDR3 runs 11 residues. The CDR3 sequence: CSATLNTDAFF. The DNA for the CDR3 is TGCAGTGCTACACTGAACACTGACGCTTTCTTT.

The chain recombines TRBV6-2 or TRBV6-3 with TRBJ1-1, with D unresolved. This CDR3 contains 13 residues. Trimming stripped 6 bases from V and 0 bases from J, with 8 bases between. The germline V gene encodes CDR1 MNHEY and CDR2 SVGEGT. This CDR3 reads CASRGILNTEAFF. In nucleotides, the CDR3 is TGTGCCAGCAGGGGCATTCTGAACACTGAAGCTTTCTTT.

The chain recombines TRBV7-2 with TRBJ1-2; 7 bases line up with TRBD1. This CDR3 is built from 14 residues. V gave up 4 bases and J gave up 4 bases; unmatched junction bases: 6. CDR1 is SGHTA and CDR2 is FQGNSA in the germline V gene. CDR3 in amino acids: CASSWKTGSYGYTF. As DNA, the CDR3 is TGTGCCAGCAGCTGGAAGACAGGGTCCTATGGCTACACCTTC.

As concerns this clonotype: A much larger clone lies one base from this, so it may be a read error. The J gene is TRBJ2-6, the V gene TRBV2, with 7 bases that match TRBD1. J was trimmed by 0 bases and V by 11 bases; bases with no gene match: 13. Germline lookup yields CDR1 SNHLY and CDR2 FYNNEI. This CDR3 contains 17 residues. The CDR3 DNA reads as TGTGCCGGCAACCAAGACAGGGCCCTCTCTGGGGCCAACGTCCTGACTTTC. Protein sequence: CAGNQDRALSGANVLTF. Together with reference TRBV2 and TRBJ2-6, the CDR3 gives the full variable domain: EPEVTQTPSHQVTQMGQEVILRCVPISNHLYFYWYRQILGQKVEFLVSFYNNEISEKSEIFDDQFSVERPDGSNFTLKIRSTKLEDSAMYFCAGNQDRALSGANVLTFGAGSRLTVL.

In its sample, this clonotype was seen many times. CDR3 protein: CSARARFVSDTQYF. CDR3 coding DNA: TGCAGTGCTAGGGCTAGATTTGTTTCGGATACGCAGTATTTT. The chain is built from TRBV20-1 and TRBJ2-3; D remains unclear. Looked up from germline, CDR1 is DFQATT and CDR2 is SNEGSKA (reference sequence). CDR3 length: 14 residues. V lost 3 bases, J lost 6 bases, and 16 bases lay in between.

Remarks on this clonotype: A much larger clone differs by one base, so this may be a read error. This chain connects TRBV4-2 to TRBJ1-5; tentatively, D is TRBD1 (5 bases). Germline lookup yields CDR1 LGHNA and CDR2 YNFKEQ. The CDR3 has 18 residues. Here the CDR3 reads CASNQTGGGPGINQPQHF. The CDR3 DNA sequence: TGTGCCAGCAACCAAACAGGTGGTGGTCCGGGGATAAATCAGCCCCAGCATTTT.

In its sample, this clonotype was seen many times. The chain is built from TRBV4-2 and TRBJ2-4, with a weak D call TRBD1 (5 bases). V gave up 4 bases and J gave up 0 bases, with 13 bases separating them. Germline lookup yields CDR1 LGHNA and CDR2 YNFKEQ. The CDR3 length is 16 residues. The CDR3, as DNA: TGTGCCAGCAGCCCCCGCCTAGGGGAAGCCAAAAACATTCAGTACTTC. The encoded protein is CASSPRLGEAKNIQYF.

This clonotype was counted at least ten times. The chain combines TRBV10-3 with TRBJ2-1, with a possible D match to TRBD2 (5 bases). Germline CDR1 is ENHRY and CDR2 is SYGVKD. The CDR3 is 12 residues long. Trimming cost V 9 bases and J 3 bases, with 9 bases left between them. The CDR3 here is CAMSGIYNEQFF. The CDR3 bases are TGTGCCATGTCCGGGATCTACAATGAGCAGTTCTTC.

The rearrangement uses TRBV6-5 and TRBJ2-1; 8 nucleotides agree with TRBD1. Germline CDR1 reads MNHEY; CDR2 reads SVGAGI. The J segment lost 3 bases and the V segment lost 7 bases, leaving 5 bases of the junction unmatched. This CDR3 contains 14 residues. The CDR3 region has the DNA TGTGCCAGCACCGCCAGGGGGCTCTACAATGAGCAGTTCTTC. It specifies CASTARGLYNEQFF.

This sequence joins TRBV24-1 and TRBJ2-1; D not certain. Germline CDR1 reads KGHDR; CDR2 reads SFDVKD. The CDR3 is 13 amino acids. Trimming cost V 3 bases and J 5 bases, with 7 bases left between them. DNA of the CDR3: TGTGCCACCAGTGATGTTATACACAATGAGCAGTTCTTC. It codes for CATSDVIHNEQFF.

With respect to this clonotype: This sequence may be a read error, since a much larger clone differs from it by one base. The chain links TRBV5-1 to TRBJ2-7; TRBD2 agrees at 12 bases. Losses at the gene ends were 1 base for V and 5 bases for J; bases not matched to a gene: 16. The CDR3 is made up of 19 amino acids. Germline assignment: CDR1 SGHRS and CDR2 YFSETQ. The CDR3 region has the DNA TGCGCCAGCAGCTTGCGGACTAGCGGGACTCGGAGTAAGGTCGACGAGCAGTACTTC. This encodes CASSLRTSGTRSKVDEQYF.

This clonotype was recorded at least ten times. This chain links TRBV15 with TRBJ1-4; TRBD1 agrees at 8 bases. The ends lost 3 bases at V and 4 bases at J; junction bases unmatched: 10. The germline V gene has CDR1 LNHNV and CDR2 YYDKDF (reference sequence). CDR3 length: 17 residues. The CDR3 protein is CATSRTDRGAYNEKLFF. The CDR3 DNA reads TGTGCCACCAGCAGGACAGACAGGGGCGCTTATAATGAAAAACTGTTTTTT.